This T cell receptor (beta chain) is from a study of T cell repertoires in cytomegalovirus infection. Across the whole study: The authors used CMV epitopes that were HLA-C-restricted (recently identified) and HLA-B-restricted (well studied). Shared public TCR beta signatures pointed to both CMV infection and a matching HLA type.

This clonotype was counted a few times. Its matching antigen is unknown. TCRdb reprocessed the reads via MiXCR and lists one record per CDR3 protein. The sample includes tens of thousands of distinct CDR3 sequences, roughly 22% of them seen just once. Whole-study results and caveats: The response measured ex vivo was dominated by TCR beta clonotypes (HLA-C-restricted and CMV-specific). Summed public TCR beta family frequency identified CMV carriers bearing the relevant HLA.

Germline-derived CDR1 and CDR2 are MDHEN and SYDVKM. The CDR3 has 14 amino acids. V lost 5 bases, J lost 4 bases, and 15 bases lay in between. The material sequenced was CD8+ T cells from cultured PBMCs, taken from culture after CMV antigen stimulation. This sequence was found in a human donor in good health (CMV status not recorded). Some clones in this sample may be carry-over from other donors' samples. The J gene is TRBJ2-7, the V gene TRBV28; D is possibly TRBD2 (5 bases). The CDR3 nucleotides are TGTGCCAGCAGTCCCGTACCGGGATTGTACGAGCAGTACTTC. Translating gives CASSPVPGLYEQYF.